One and the same sample provided the 24 T cell receptor beta chains below, sequenced in a study of blood T cells in healthy people across ages. A second PCR, run for about 7 to 11 cycles, used a sample-barcoded 5' primer plus a J-beta primer mix. TCRdb redid the calling of the 5' RACE reads with MiXCR, one entry per CDR3 protein. The data hold roughly 1.9 million distinct CDR3 sequences, with about 39% observed a single time. Sequencing was done on a sample of blood. The receptors shown here come from a human donor in good health.

The gene calls are TRBV28 and TRBJ2-7, with 7 bases aligning to TRBD1. The CDR3 runs to 14 residues. J gave up 2 bases and V 5 bases, and 6 bases lay outside the gene matches. Germline CDR1 MDHEN, CDR2 SYDVKM. In nucleotides, the CDR3 is TGTGCCAGCAGTATCCCGGACAGGACCTACGAGCAGTACTTC. Protein sequence: CASSIPDRTYEQYF.

This clonotype was found a few times. The chain has TRBV7-9 and TRBJ1-2; D uncertain. Deletions cut 2 bases from V and 1 base from J, with 8 bases between. CDR3 length: 14 residues. The germline V gene has CDR1 SEHNR and CDR2 FQNEAQ (reference sequence). In nucleotides, the CDR3 is TGTGCCAGCAGCTTAAAGAATATTAACTATGGCTACACCTTC. Amino acid sequence: CASSLKNINYGYTF.

This clonotype has ten or more counts. The chain employs TRBV29-1 and TRBJ2-5, with D tentatively TRBD2 (5 bases). This CDR3 comprises 12 residues. Germline V gene lookup returns CDR1 SQVTM and CDR2 ANQGSEA. Trimming pared 7 bases from V and 4 bases from J, leaving 13 bases between. The CDR3 loop is CSGGAAGETQYF. The CDR3 coding sequence is TGCAGCGGCGGCGCCGCGGGAGAGACCCAGTACTTC.

This clonotype was seen repeatedly, ten times or more. The rearrangement uses TRBV6-5 and TRBJ2-3; 9 bases map to TRBD1. The germline V gene encodes CDR1 MNHEY and CDR2 SVGAGI. The junction had 3 bases not matched to a gene; V was cut back by 2 bases and J by 6 bases. The CDR3 is 14 amino acids. The CDR3 here is CASSYRDRADTQYF. Here the CDR3 DNA reads TGTGCCAGCAGTTACCGGGACAGGGCTGATACGCAGTATTTT.

This clonotype was observed a few times. The gene calls are TRBV7-9 and TRBJ2-4, with D unclear. The DNA end favors TRBJ2-7, so the J call may be wrong. Per the germline V gene, CDR1 is SEHNR and CDR2 is FQNEAQ (reference sequence). The CDR3 spans 14 residues. This CDR3 is CASSLAATAHEQYF. Here the CDR3 DNA reads TGTGCCAGCAGCTTAGCGGCCACAGCGCACGAGCAGTACTTC.

This clonotype was recorded a few times. The chain couples TRBV29-1 to TRBJ2-7; 8 nucleotides align to TRBD1. The V gene's germline CDR1 is SQVTM and CDR2 ANQGSEA. The V gene end was trimmed by 6 bases and the J gene end by 7 bases; junction bases not matched to a gene: 14. CDR3 length: 14 amino acids. The CDR3 here is CSVGVIAGGREQYF. Here the CDR3 DNA reads TGCAGCGTGGGGGTAATAGCAGGGGGCCGGGAGCAGTACTTC.

V usage is TRBV7-6 and J usage is TRBJ1-1, with D unclear. The germline CDR1 and CDR2 sequences are SGHVS and FNYEAQ. The CDR3 is 16 amino acids. The ends were cut back, 1 base at V and 10 bases at J, with 22 bases in the middle. DNA of the CDR3: TGTGCCAGCAGCTTAGTTTCGGCAGGTGACCCGTTGGGAGCTTTCTTT. It encodes CASSLVSAGDPLGAFF. The whole variable domain, filled in from reference TRBV7-6 and TRBJ1-1, reads GAGVSQSPRYKVTKRGQDVALRCDPISGHVSLYWYRQALGQGPEFLTYFNYEAQQDKSGLPNDRFSAERPEGSISTLTIQRTEQRDSAMYRCASSLVSAGDPLGAFFGQGTRLTVV.

The genes are TRBV25-1 and TRBJ2-4; D is perhaps TRBD1 or TRBD2 (5 bases each). Trimming removed 2 bases from V and 9 bases from J, with 11 bases in between. The germline CDR1 and CDR2 sequences are MGHDK and SYGVNS. The CDR3 loop spans 13 amino acids. The CDR3 loop is CASSEQGDGIQYF. The CDR3 nucleotides read TGTGCCAGCAGTGAACAGGGAGATGGCATTCAGTACTTC.

The chain couples TRBV11-2 to TRBJ2-1; D remains unclear. The germline gives CDR1 SGHAT, CDR2 FQNNGV. V lost 0 bases and J 5 bases, leaving 5 bases between the germline ends. The CDR3 consists of 13 residues. The CDR3 sequence is CASSLDMNNEQFF. CDR3 DNA: TGTGCCAGCAGCTTAGATATGAACAATGAGCAGTTCTTC.

This clonotype was seen more than once but under ten times. For the CDR3, the DNA is TGTGCCAGCAGCCCCCCAGGGGGGGCTCTCTCTGGGGCCAACGTCCTGACTTTC. Its protein is CASSPPGGALSGANVLTF. This chain uses TRBV7-3 with TRBJ2-6, with D tentatively TRBD1 or TRBD2 (7 bases each). CDR3 size: 18 residues. V was cut by 5 bases and J by 0 bases, with 17 bases left in between. From germline, CDR1 is SGHTA and CDR2 FQGTGA.

The rearrangement joins TRBV4-3 to TRBJ2-4; TRBD2 matches at 7 bases. J lost 3 bases, V lost 3 bases, and 14 bases had no gene match. Germline values: CDR1 LGHNA, CDR2 YSLEER. The CDR3 runs 18 residues. The chain's CDR3 is CASSQGPHHGGGKNIQYF. CDR3 DNA: TGCGCCAGCAGCCAGGGACCTCACCATGGGGGGGGCAAAAACATTCAGTACTTC.

This sequence joins TRBV3-1 and TRBJ1-4, with D tentatively TRBD1 (5 bases). The CDR3 contains 16 residues. V shed 3 bases and J shed 8 bases, with 19 bases lying between them. Germline loops: CDR1 LGHDT, CDR2 YNNKEL (reference sequence). The CDR3 DNA is TGTGCCAGCAGCCATTCCGGGGCCTTCAGTCTGGAAAAACTGTTTTTT. As protein: CASSHSGAFSLEKLFF.

Only a few counts were recorded for this clonotype. V and J are TRBV24-1 and TRBJ1-2; TRBD1 matches at 8 bases. The CDR3 has 15 residues. Losses at the gene ends were 5 bases for V and 6 bases for J; bases not matched to a gene: 10. Germline CDR1 KGHDR, CDR2 SFDVKD. This CDR3 is CATSVLDRGRNGYTF. CDR3 coding DNA: TGTGCCACCAGTGTCCTAGACAGGGGTCGGAATGGCTACACCTTC.

There are a few counts of this clonotype. The V call is TRBV7-9, the J call TRBJ2-7; D not certain. The germline V gene encodes CDR1 SEHNR and CDR2 FQNEAQ (reference sequence). Deletions cut 5 bases from V and 2 bases from J, with 16 bases between. The CDR3 totals 15 residues. CDR3 amino acids: CASSEQVVQPYEQYF. The CDR3 DNA reads TGTGCCAGCAGCGAGCAGGTGGTCCAACCCTACGAGCAGTACTTC.

This clonotype showed up just a few times. The chain couples TRBV10-3 to TRBJ1-1; D gene unclear. The CDR3 covers 12 residues. The V end was cut by 5 bases, the J end by 4 bases, with 8 bases between. Germline CDR1 ENHRY, CDR2 SYGVKD. CDR3 protein: CAISQGITEAFF. The CDR3 nucleotides are TGTGCCATCAGTCAAGGGATCACTGAAGCTTTCTTT.

This clonotype was picked up a small number of times. This rearrangement joins TRBV6-2 or TRBV6-3 to TRBJ2-5; D is perhaps TRBD1 (6 bases). Trimming left V 7 bases short and J 3 bases short, with 15 bases between. This CDR3 region has 14 residues. The germline V gene has CDR1 MNHEY and CDR2 SVGEGT. CDR3 sequence: CASISRDNKETQYF. The CDR3 bases are TGTGCCAGCATCTCCCGGGACAACAAAGAGACCCAGTACTTC.

This clonotype came up a few times. V is TRBV12-3 or TRBV12-4 and J is TRBJ1-5; D remains ambiguous. The ends were cut back, 6 bases at V and 9 bases at J, with 18 bases in the middle. The CDR3 sequence is 14 residues long. CDR3 in DNA: TGTGCCAGCAGCCGCTTTATGGGAGACCTGCCCCAGCATTTT. Encoded protein: CASSRFMGDLPQHF.

J is TRBJ2-5 and V is TRBV15, with D possibly being TRBD1 (6 bases). The CDR3 is 16 residues long. V was shortened by 5 bases and J by 4 bases, with 20 bases between the two germline ends. The V gene's germline CDR1 is LNHNV and CDR2 YYDKDF (reference sequence). The CDR3 region has the DNA TGTGCCACCAGCGGGAGCCATACAGGGTCTGGAGAGACCCAGTACTTC. Translated: CATSGSHTGSGETQYF.

V gene TRBV2 combines with J gene TRBJ2-5; D call uncertain. Matching the DNA end better, TRBJ2-7 makes the J call doubtful. Germline V gene sequence: CDR1 SNHLY, CDR2 FYNNEI. The length of the CDR3 is 15 residues. The CDR3 loop is CASFLKVRTAYEQYF. The CDR3 DNA reads as TGTGCCAGCTTTCTAAAAGTCAGGACGGCCTACGAGCAGTACTTC.

V gene TRBV29-1 combines with J gene TRBJ2-5, with D possibly being TRBD2 (5 bases). Trimming left V 0 bases short and J 5 bases short, with 13 bases between. Germline V CDR1 and CDR2: SQVTM, ANQGSEA. The CDR3 totals 14 residues. The CDR3 region has the DNA TGCAGCGTTGAAGATCCGGACTCCCGGGAGACCCAGTACTTC. Its protein is CSVEDPDSRETQYF.

This clonotype turned up a few times. The rearrangement uses TRBV7-9 and TRBJ2-5; possibly TRBD1 for D (6 bases). Germline CDR1 is SEHNR and CDR2 is FQNEAQ (reference sequence). The CDR3 loop spans 17 amino acids. V lost 5 bases to trimming and J lost 2 bases, with 21 bases between them. CDR3 sequence (DNA): TGTGCCAGCAGCCCTCAAGGCTGGGGTACAGGGCAAGAGACCCAGTACTTC. This gives the protein CASSPQGWGTGQETQYF. Filled out from reference TRBV7-9 and TRBJ2-5, the complete variable domain reads DTGVSQNPRHKITKRGQNVTFRCDPISEHNRLYWYRQTLGQGPEFLTYFQNEAQLEKSRLLSDRFSAERPKGSFSTLEIQRTEQGDSAMYLCASSPQGWGTGQETQYFGPGTRLLVL.

This clonotype was counted only a few times. The gene calls are TRBV5-1 and TRBJ1-1; D perhaps matches TRBD1 (5 bases). Per germline, CDR1 SGHRS and CDR2 YFSETQ. The CDR3 loop spans 14 amino acids. Trimming shortened V by 6 bases and J by 4 bases, and 16 bases separated the two germline ends. CDR3 protein: CASKWGTDSTEAFF. DNA for the CDR3: TGCGCCAGCAAGTGGGGGACGGACTCCACTGAAGCTTTCTTT.

The V call is TRBV12-3 or TRBV12-4, the J call TRBJ1-2; tentative D call: TRBD1 (5 bases). Trimming stripped 6 bases from V and 7 bases from J, with 9 bases between. This CDR3 is 11 amino acids long. The CDR3 is CASRTEGGYTF. In nucleotides, the CDR3 is TGTGCCAGCAGGACAGAGGGTGGCTACACCTTC.

This clonotype turned up a few times. The J gene is TRBJ1-1, the V gene TRBV7-2; D uncertain. This CDR3 has 14 residues. Germline CDR1 is SGHTA and CDR2 is FQGNSA. The V end lost 3 bases, the J end lost 0 bases, and 8 bases lay between the germline ends. The CDR3 DNA follows: TGTGCCAGCAGCTTTAGCGGACTGAACACTGAAGCTTTCTTT. Its translation is CASSFSGLNTEAFF.